This TCR beta chain is drawn from a study of shared clonotypes between healthy human individuals. Study summary: Donor composition was a couple of women and three men, aged 18 to 49.

This clone has just one count. Its target is unknown. The trim removed 4 bases at V and 2 bases at J, leaving 9 bases unmatched. The CDR3 sequence is 16 residues long. The germline V gene encodes CDR1 SGHRS and CDR2 YFSETQ. TCRdb keeps only in-frame clones here, not all; method: immunoSEQ multiplex PCR. The profile covers approximately 2.5 million clones, with roughly 92% appearing a single time and over 0.12% taken by the ten largest. Study-wide results and caveats: Some naive CD4 clonotypes, roughly 4.8%, turned up in common across a handful of donors.

The sample comprised naive CD4+ T cells sorted from blood. As for subset: CD45RA+ positively selected. The source of this sequence is a man younger than 35 in good health. V gene TRBV5-1 combines with J gene TRBJ2-3, with 8 nucleotides matching TRBD1. The CDR3, as DNA: TGCGCCAGCAGCCGGACAGGGCGGTATAACACAGATACGCAGTATTTT. It codes for CASSRTGRYNTDTQYF.